One sample yielded the 27 T cell receptor beta chains listed below, sequenced in a study of CD8+ T cells in alopecia areata. The sequencing template was cDNA reverse transcribed from extracted RNA. Clones were sequenced by immunoSEQ multiplex PCR, and TCRdb holds only the in-frame ones, with some missing. Of over 90,000 clones listed, around 84% were seen once; the top ten hold roughly 11%. Described treatment: oral pan-JAK inhibitor, 5-10 mg twice daily. The starting material was CD8+ T cells sorted from blood, obtained between weeks 30 and 35, from a patient treated with tofacitinib. The receptors here all came from a human donor with alopecia areata.

This rearrangement joins TRBV4-1 to TRBJ2-7, with 7 bases matching TRBD2. Unmatched junction bases numbered 5, after V lost 0 bases and J lost 3 bases. CDR3 length equals 15 residues. The germline V gene encodes CDR1 MGHRA and CDR2 YSYEKL. The CDR3 here is CASSQDWGGDYEQYF. CDR3 nucleotide sequence: TGCGCCAGCAGCCAAGATTGGGGGGGAGACTACGAGCAGTACTTC.

This clone appeared a few times. The rearrangement joins TRBV25-1 to TRBJ2-2; tentative D call: TRBD1 (6 bases). In germline, CDR1 is MGHDK, CDR2 SYGVNS. Between the trimmed V and J ends, which lost 1 base and 7 bases, there was a span of 13 bases. This CDR3 is 15 amino acids long. Here the CDR3 reads CASSESQGSYGELFF. The CDR3 DNA reads TGTGCCAGCAGTGAATCCCAGGGGAGTTACGGGGAGCTGTTTTTT.

This clone was observed a few times. The CDR3 reads CASRATGAGDNEQFF. CDR3 DNA: TGTGCCAGCAGGGCGACAGGGGCGGGTGACAATGAGCAGTTCTTC. The genes are TRBV2 and TRBJ2-1, with 8 bases aligning to TRBD1. V was clipped by 6 bases and J by 5 bases; unmatched bases: 9. The CDR3 runs to 15 residues. Germline CDR1 SNHLY, CDR2 FYNNEI.

The chain links TRBV9 to TRBJ2-1; D is ambiguous. Deletions cut 3 bases from V and 9 bases from J, with 16 bases between. This CDR3 is 14 amino acids long. The germline V gene encodes CDR1 SGDLS and CDR2 YYNGEE. As DNA, the CDR3 is TGTGCCAGCAGCGCCACCGGCAGCGTAGGTGAGCAGTTCTTC. Its translation: CASSATGSVGEQFF.

This sequence joins TRBV28 and TRBJ2-7; 7 positions match TRBD2. The V segment lost 7 bases and the J segment 2 bases; nucleotides outside the gene matches: 8. Germline V gene sequence: CDR1 MDHEN, CDR2 SYDVKM. This CDR3 comprises 14 residues. As DNA, the CDR3 is TGTGCCAGCACCCCCTTGGCGGGGGCCTACGAGCAGTACTTC. It is translated as CASTPLAGAYEQYF.

This sequence joins TRBV4-2 and TRBJ2-1; tentative D call: TRBD2 (5 bases). The CDR3 is 14 residues long. Germline V gene lookup returns CDR1 LGHNA and CDR2 YNFKEQ. V lost 4 bases to trimming and J lost 0 bases, with 7 bases between them. CDR3 DNA: TGTGCCAGCAGCCCGAGCGGCTCCTACAATGAGCAGTTCTTC. It translates to CASSPSGSYNEQFF.

This clone was seen a few times. The J gene is TRBJ2-2, the V gene TRBV14; TRBD1 or TRBD2 may be the D gene (5 bases each). The CDR3 extends over 16 amino acids. Per the germline V gene, CDR1 is SGHDN and CDR2 is FVKESK. The V end lost 2 bases, the J end lost 3 bases, and 13 bases lay between the germline ends. This CDR3 reads CASSQPGAVYTGELFF. The CDR3 nucleotides are TGTGCCAGCAGCCAACCCGGGGCCGTATACACCGGGGAGCTGTTTTTT.

The chain employs TRBV11-2 and TRBJ1-1, with TRBD1 as a possible D gene (6 bases). The ends were cut back, 0 bases at V and 11 bases at J, with 25 bases in the middle. The V gene's germline CDR1 is SGHAT and CDR2 FQNNGV. This CDR3 spans 17 amino acids. CDR3 coding DNA: TGTGCCAGCAGCTTAGATGGGTTGGGGGGCGTACCCGTTGAGGCTTTCTTT. Translated: CASSLDGLGGVPVEAFF.

The chain recombines TRBV16 with TRBJ1-4; 7 positions match TRBD1. With V trimmed by 2 bases and J by 0 bases, 0 bases remained unmatched. The CDR3 is made up of 15 amino acids. Germline V gives CDR1 KGHSY, CDR2 FQNENV. Written as DNA, the CDR3 is TGTGCCAGCAGCCAAGGGACAGCAACTAATGAAAAACTGTTTTTT. It is translated as CASSQGTATNEKLFF. Drawing the rest from reference TRBV16 and TRBJ1-4, the complete variable domain is GEEVAQTPKHLVRGEGQKAKLYCAPIKGHSYVFWYQQVLKNEFKFLISFQNENVFDETGMPKERFSAKCLPNSPCSLEIQATKLEDSAVYFCASSQGTATNEKLFFGSGTQLSVL.

The chain carries TRBV7-6 and TRBJ2-3; TRBD1 matches 10 bases. The CDR3 has 15 residues. Germline V gene data show CDR1 as SGHVS and CDR2 as FNYEAQ. With 6 bases clipped from V and 6 bases from J, the junction kept 9 bases outside the gene matches. The CDR3 sequence: CASSDRDRGKDTQYF. DNA of the CDR3: TGTGCCAGCAGTGACCGGGACAGGGGCAAGGATACGCAGTATTTT.

V and J are TRBV2 and TRBJ2-2; the D is unclear. The V gene's germline CDR1 is SNHLY and CDR2 FYNNEI. Trimming took off 2 bases at V and 5 bases at J, with 12 bases between the two ends. The CDR3 length is 15 residues. CDR3 sequence reads: CASSEPTDGTGELFF. CDR3 nucleotides: TGTGCCAGCAGTGAACCGACTGACGGGACCGGGGAGCTGTTTTTT.

In its sample, this clone was seen once. CDR3 region: CASSPRTGSDNYGYTF. The DNA for the CDR3 is TGTGCCAGCAGCCCCAGGACAGGGTCCGATAACTATGGCTACACCTTC. The chain employs TRBV9 and TRBJ1-2, with TRBD1 matching 8 bases. CDR1 is SGDLS and CDR2 is YYNGEE in the germline V gene. CDR3 length: 16 residues. V lost 4 bases and J lost 1; bases outside the gene matches: 9. The variable domain in full, with the rest retrieved from reference TRBV9 and TRBJ1-2, is DSGVTQTPKHLITATGQRVTLRCSPRSGDLSVYWYQQSLDQGLQFLIQYYNGEERAKGNILERFSAQQFPDLHSELNLSSLELGDSALYFCASSPRTGSDNYGYTFGSGTRLTVV.

V is TRBV27 and J is TRBJ2-7; D remains unclear. This CDR3 contains 12 residues. Looked up from germline, CDR1 is MNHEY and CDR2 is SMNVEV (reference sequence). Trimming took 5 bases from V and 3 from J, leaving 8 bases between them. The CDR3 loop is CASSPSRYEQYF. In nucleotides, the CDR3 is TGTGCCAGCAGTCCCTCTCGCTACGAGCAGTACTTC.

A single count supports this clone. The chain is built from TRBV9 and TRBJ2-3; D perhaps matches TRBD2 (5 bases). The V gene lost 4 bases and the J gene lost 3 bases, with 12 bases spanning the gap. In germline, CDR1 is SGDLS, CDR2 YYNGEE. The CDR3 covers 14 residues. In DNA form, the CDR3 reads TGTGCCAGCAGCCTTGGGAGAACGACAGATACGCAGTATTTT. Protein sequence: CASSLGRTTDTQYF.

The V call is TRBV27, the J call TRBJ1-5, with unresolved D. This CDR3 has 14 residues. V dropped 8 bases and J dropped 0 bases, with 11 bases sitting between them. CDR1 is MNHEY and CDR2 is SMNVEV in the germline V gene (reference sequence). The CDR3 loop reads CASPAGDSNQPQHF. The CDR3 region has the DNA TGTGCCAGCCCGGCAGGAGATAGCAATCAGCCCCAGCATTTT.

V gene TRBV19 combines with J gene TRBJ2-1; 7 nucleotides line up with TRBD2. CDR1 is LNHDA, CDR2 SQIVND, per germline (reference sequence). This CDR3 region has 17 residues. V lost 5 bases to trimming and J lost 0 bases; unmatched junction nucleotides: 10. CDR3 nucleotides: TGTGCCAGTAGTTCTCTCTTAGCGGGCTCCTCCTACAATGAGCAGTTCTTC. It specifies CASSSLLAGSSYNEQFF.

The chain carries TRBV25-1 and TRBJ2-1; D is perhaps TRBD2 (6 bases). Per germline, CDR1 MGHDK and CDR2 SYGVNS. V shed 4 bases and J shed 7 bases, with 11 bases lying between them. The CDR3 spans 13 residues. The CDR3 sequence is CASSVPGVNEQFF. The CDR3 region has the DNA TGTGCCAGCAGTGTACCGGGAGTTAATGAGCAGTTCTTC.

The chain employs TRBV18 and TRBJ1-1; no reliable D call. CDR1 is KGHSH and CDR2 is LQKENI in the germline V gene. V gave up 2 bases and J gave up 11 bases, with 12 bases separating them. The length of the CDR3 is 12 residues. The CDR3 protein is CASSPSTVAAFF. The CDR3 DNA is TGTGCCAGCTCACCATCTACAGTAGCGGCTTTCTTT.

V gene TRBV13 combines with J gene TRBJ2-5, with 7 positions matching TRBD1. The J call may be incorrect, as the DNA end agrees better with TRBJ2-7. The CDR3 extends over 15 amino acids. Germline-derived CDR1 and CDR2 are PRHDT and FYEKMQ (reference sequence). The CDR3, as DNA: TGTGCCAGCAGCAACCGTCGACAGGGAAGTCACGAGCAGTACTTC. It translates to CASSNRRQGSHEQYF.

The V gene is TRBV9, the J gene TRBJ2-7, with a possible D match to TRBD1 (6 bases). This CDR3 is built from 14 residues. Germline V gives CDR1 SGDLS, CDR2 YYNGEE. V was cut by 0 bases and J by 3 bases, with 10 bases left in between. The CDR3 DNA reads TGTGCCAGCAGCGTAGGGGACACCGACTACGAGCAGTACTTC. It codes for CASSVGDTDYEQYF.

The chain employs TRBV25-1 and TRBJ2-7, with unresolved D. The CDR3 totals 13 residues. Germline V CDR1 and CDR2: MGHDK, SYGVNS. The V and J ends lost 3 bases and 5 bases respectively, with 11 bases between them. The chain's CDR3 is CASSDWEGNEQYF. For the CDR3, the DNA is TGTGCCAGCAGTGATTGGGAAGGGAACGAGCAGTACTTC.

J is TRBJ1-4 and V is TRBV11-2, with unresolved D. V lost 7 bases and J lost 0, with 18 bases in between. Germline lookup yields CDR1 SGHAT and CDR2 FQNNGV. CDR3 length: 17 amino acids. CDR3 bases: TGTGCCAGCACTCCAACGAACAGCCTGGCAACTAATGAAAAACTGTTTTTT. It is translated as CASTPTNSLATNEKLFF.

The chain couples TRBV10-3 to TRBJ2-2; D gene uncertain. Germline CDR1 reads ENHRY; CDR2 reads SYGVKD. The CDR3 spans 12 residues. Deletions cut 3 bases from V and 6 bases from J, with 5 bases between. The DNA of the CDR3 is TGTGCCATCAGTGATTACTCCGGGGAGCTGTTTTTT. It yields the protein CAISDYSGELFF.

The chain employs TRBV5-1 and TRBJ2-3; D perhaps matches TRBD2 (5 bases). Germline CDR1 and CDR2: SGHRS and YFSETQ. V gave up 0 bases and J gave up 4 bases, with 12 bases separating them. The CDR3 runs 15 residues. The CDR3 nucleotides are TGCGCCAGCAGCTTGGATCCCCGAGCGGCAGATACGCAGTATTTT. Its protein product is CASSLDPRAADTQYF.

This chain links TRBV11-2 with TRBJ2-1; a weak D match, TRBD2 (6 bases). Trimming left V 0 bases short and J 8 bases short, with 11 bases between. This CDR3 comprises 14 residues. Germline loops: CDR1 SGHAT, CDR2 FQNNGV. CDR3 sequence reads: CASSLEAWEDEQFF. DNA for the CDR3: TGTGCCAGCAGCTTAGAAGCCTGGGAGGATGAGCAGTTCTTC.

About this clone itself: Other DNA sequences in this specimen translate into the identical CDR3. V usage is TRBV6-5 and J usage is TRBJ2-7; D is tentatively TRBD1 or TRBD2 (5 bases each). The CDR3 covers 14 residues. V lost 1 base and J 5 bases, leaving 12 bases between the germline ends. Germline-derived CDR1 and CDR2 are MNHEY and SVGAGI. CDR3 sequence (DNA): TGTGCCAGCAGTTACTATGGGGCGGGTAACGAGCAGTACTTC. This translates into CASSYYGAGNEQYF.

The chain couples TRBV7-8 to TRBJ2-3; D remains ambiguous. Germline V gene data show CDR1 as SGHVS and CDR2 as FQNEAQ. This CDR3 contains 12 residues. V gave up 1 base and J gave up 6 bases, with 5 bases separating them. This CDR3 reads CASSLEVDTQYF. The CDR3 DNA is TGTGCCAGCAGCTTAGAGGTTGATACGCAGTATTTT.